The clone carrying this T cell receptor (beta chain) was observed a single time. The data were taken from a study of blood T cell repertoires in COVID-19. Profiled with immunoSEQ multiplex PCR; TCRdb holds only in-frame clones, not every one. This sample yields 270,000 or so clones, of which 75% to 90% are seen a single time; 8% to 9.5% belongs to the top ten. This CDR3 has 14 residues. V shed 5 bases and J shed 9 bases, with 17 bases lying between them. Germline values: CDR1 SNHLY, CDR2 FYNNEI. This sequence joins TRBV2 and TRBJ2-1, with D possibly TRBD1 on 5 matching bases. This receptor was obtained from a human donor in a cohort sampled during active COVID-19. Sequences were obtained from peripheral blood. Written as DNA, the CDR3 is TGTGCCAGCAGTAGTAGGGGCCCGGTAGGTGAGCAGTTCTTC. Amino acids: CASSSRGPVGEQFF.